This TCR beta chain derives from a study of T cell repertoires in cytomegalovirus infection (dated by TCRdb to about 2019). Describing the broader study: The peptide stimulations were aimed at well-studied HLA-B-restricted epitopes as well as recently identified HLA-C-restricted CMV epitopes, whose presentation resists viral immunomodulation. Because public TCR beta signatures pointed to carriage of CMV infection together with the matching HLA type, the HLA type of each donor mattered for the analysis.

V is pruned by 0 bases and J by 7 bases, leaving 4 bases of the junction without a gene match. Taken from the germline V gene, the CDR1 and CDR2 loops are LGHNA and YSLEER. The CDR3 numbers 15 residues from cysteine through phenylalanine. Only CDR3 DNA remains: 45 bases, in frame from the first base. The intended sense of this specimen's treatment or condition label: in vitro stimulation with specific CMV peptide epitopes to enrich CMV-specific T cells. What the work shows at the level of the full study, not this receptor alone: The ex vivo response was dominated by HLA-C-restricted CMV-specific TCR beta clonotypes, which also provided the single most frequent clonotype in two of eight donors. Cumulative frequency of public TCR beta family members discriminated carriers of CMV infection plus the relevant HLA type in this cohort and an independent 352-donor cohort.

Turning to this clonotype: Its antigen has not been determined. Base quality data are lacking; no much larger clone is found one base away.

The instrument given in TCRdb is Illumina HiSeq 1500. TCRdb reprocessed the public reads (quality trimming at Q25 with fastp, clone calling with MiXCR) and kept in-frame beta chains. Entries that share a CDR3 protein sequence are merged under the most common genes and DNA. The sample includes roughly 500,000 distinct CDR3 sequences, with roughly a third observed a single time. Of the sample, 15% to 20% is held by the ten largest clones. The chain is encoded by TRBV4-3 joined to TRBJ2-1; the central 9 bases match TRBD2. The sequence came from a human donor in good health (CMV status not recorded). Some clones in this sample may be carry-over from other donors' samples. The source material was cultured PBMCs, sampled from culture after CMV antigen stimulation. The base sequence is TGCGCCAGCAGCCAAGACTTGACTAGCGGAAATGAGCAGTTCTTC. This encodes CASSQDLTSGNEQFF.